Reported below is one T cell receptor beta chain. Sequenced by immunoSEQ multiplex PCR; TCRdb stores in-frame clones only, minus some. The sample shows 200,000 to 250,000 clones, approximately 80% of them seen only once. The entry originates in a study of blood T cell repertoires in COVID-19. The V segment lost 2 bases and the J segment 8 bases; nucleotides outside the gene matches: 11. Germline CDR1 reads GTSNPN; CDR2 reads SVGIG (reference sequence). The CDR3 is made up of 14 amino acids. This sequence joins TRBV30 and TRBJ1-2, with 7 bases matching TRBD1. The origin of this receptor is a woman over 75 with active or convalescent COVID-19. Sequencing was done on a sample of peripheral blood. This CDR3 reads CAWSLGQPLEGYTF. CDR3 coding DNA: TGTGCCTGGAGTTTGGGACAGCCCCTGGAGGGCTACACCTTC.